The sequence of this TCR beta chain was determined in a study of T cell changes during pregnancy in multiple sclerosis. This CDR3 comprises 16 residues. The J segment lost 0 bases and the V segment lost 1 base, leaving 5 bases of the junction unmatched. Germline V gene lookup returns CDR1 LGHNA and CDR2 YNFKEQ. TCRdb's table, derived via immunoSEQ multiplex PCR, lists solely in-frame clones and lacks some. The repertoire holds about 64,000 clones, with around 96% as singletons. The chain uses TRBV4-2 and TRBJ2-5; TRBD2 aligns across 7 bases. The clonotype was recovered from a female donor with multiple sclerosis, enrolled in a pregnancy study. This sample comprised CD8+ T cells from peripheral blood mononuclear cells, obtained after pregnancy. CDR3 in DNA: TGTGCCAGCAGCCAAGTTGCGGGAGTAGACCAAGAGACCCAGTACTTC. Amino acid sequence: CASSQVAGVDQETQYF.